A selection of T cell receptor beta chains follows, all from one sample in a study of T cells in Graves' hyperthyroidism and ophthalmopathy. One entry per CDR3 protein results from TCRdb running MiXCR on the multiplex PCR reads. The repertoire holds hundreds of thousands of distinct CDR3 sequences, with 15% to 20% as singletons. Sample: blood. Source of these receptors: a woman aged 18-29 years with Graves' ophthalmopathy. Both conserved end residues are part of each CDR3. D genes are given only for firm matches. Part of the rows lack a size; the others show once, few, many or a class for expanded clones.

CDR3nt | CDR3aa | j_gene | d_gene | abundance | v_gene
TGTGCCAGCAGTGAAGCTTGGATTAGGATGGAGACCCAGTACTTC | CASSEAWIRMETQYF | TRBJ2-5 | NA | many | TRBV6-1
TGTGCCACCAGTGAGACTAGCGGGAAAGCAGATACGCAGTATTTT | CATSETSGKADTQYF | TRBJ2-3 | TRBD2 | many | TRBV24-1
TGTGCCAGCAGCTTGGGTCTGGGAAGCTACGAGCAGTACTTC | CASSLGLGSYEQYF | TRBJ2-7 | NA | few | TRBV5-5
TGTGCCAGTAGTATAGGACAGGGGGGATACACTGAAGCTTTCTTT | CASSIGQGGYTEAFF | TRBJ1-1 | TRBD1 | NA | TRBV19
TGTGCCAGCAGTTTAGGTTCTACGACAGATACGCAGTATTTT | CASSLGSTTDTQYF | TRBJ2-3 | NA | few | TRBV27
TGTGCCAGCAGTTTTGCAGTAACCTACGAGCAGTACTTC | CASSFAVTYEQYF | TRBJ2-7 | NA | many | TRBV28
TGTGCCAGTAGATCGCCGAGCCACGAGCAGTACTTC | CASRSPSHEQYF | TRBJ2-7 | NA | few | TRBV19
TGTGCCATCAGTTCAGGGGAGAACACCGGGGAGCTGTTTTTT | CAISSGENTGELFF | TRBJ2-2 | NA | few | TRBV10-3
TGCAGCGCCCGCGGGATCCTAATCCACACAGATACGCAGTATTTT | CSARGILIHTDTQYF | TRBJ2-3 | NA | NA | TRBV29-1
TGTGCCAGCAGTCCGTTTCTCCGAGCGGGAGTCGGCACCGGGGAGCTGTTTTTT | CASSPFLRAGVGTGELFF | TRBJ2-2 | TRBD2 | NA | TRBV6-1
TGCAGTGCTAGATCCCGGGCCCCCCTTTTTTTGGGCAATCAGCCCCAGCATTTT | CSARSRAPLFLGNQPQHF | TRBJ1-5 | NA | NA | TRBV20-1
TGCAGTGCTAGAGCCCCTCCTCCAAGCACAGATACGCAGTATTTT | CSARAPPPSTDTQYF | TRBJ2-3 | NA | few | TRBV20-1
TGCAGCGTTGAAACGGGACTAGCGGGAGGAGAGACCCAGTACTTC | CSVETGLAGGETQYF | TRBJ2-5 | TRBD2 | many | TRBV29-1
TGTGCCAGCAGCGTACGACAGGGGGCTGAAGCTTTCTTT | CASSVRQGAEAFF | TRBJ1-1 | TRBD1 | many | TRBV7-9
TGTGCCAGCAGCTTAGACAGGGTTACCGGGGAGCTGTTTTTT | CASSLDRVTGELFF | TRBJ2-2 | NA | NA | TRBV7-2
TGCGCCAGCAGCTCACAACCGGGACAGGGGGCCCCGAACACTGAAGCTTTCTTT | CASSSQPGQGAPNTEAFF | TRBJ1-1 | TRBD1 | few | TRBV5-1
TGCAGCGTGGCCGTGGTTAGCGGGGATATCTACGAGCAGTACTTC | CSVAVVSGDIYEQYF | TRBJ2-7 | TRBD2 | many | TRBV29-1